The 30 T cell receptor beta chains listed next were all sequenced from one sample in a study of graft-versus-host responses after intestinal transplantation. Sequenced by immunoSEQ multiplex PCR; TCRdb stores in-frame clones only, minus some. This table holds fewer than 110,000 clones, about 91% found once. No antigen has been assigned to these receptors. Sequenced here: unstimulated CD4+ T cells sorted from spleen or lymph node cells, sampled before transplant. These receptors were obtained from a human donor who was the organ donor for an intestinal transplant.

The CDR3 nucleotides are TGTGCCAGCAGTTACTTAGATTCACCCCTCCACTTT. Amino acid sequence: CASSYLDSPLHF. J is TRBJ1-6 and V is TRBV6-6; D unresolved. This CDR3 spans 12 amino acids. Germline loops: CDR1 MNHNY, CDR2 SVGAGI (reference sequence). V lost 1 base to trimming and J lost 8 bases, with 3 bases between them.

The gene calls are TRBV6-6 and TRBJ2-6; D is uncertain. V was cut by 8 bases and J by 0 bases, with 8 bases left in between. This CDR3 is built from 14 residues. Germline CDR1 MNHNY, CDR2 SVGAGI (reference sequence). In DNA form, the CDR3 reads TGTGCCAGCTTGGAGAGCTCTGGGGCCAACGTCCTGACTTTC. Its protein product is CASLESSGANVLTF.

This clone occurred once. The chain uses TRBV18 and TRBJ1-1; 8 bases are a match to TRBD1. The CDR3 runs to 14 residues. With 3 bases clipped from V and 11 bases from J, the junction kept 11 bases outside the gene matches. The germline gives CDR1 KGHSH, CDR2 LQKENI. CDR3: CASSPVSAGGAAFF. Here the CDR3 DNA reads TGTGCCAGCTCACCGGTCTCGGCAGGGGGCGCGGCTTTCTTT.

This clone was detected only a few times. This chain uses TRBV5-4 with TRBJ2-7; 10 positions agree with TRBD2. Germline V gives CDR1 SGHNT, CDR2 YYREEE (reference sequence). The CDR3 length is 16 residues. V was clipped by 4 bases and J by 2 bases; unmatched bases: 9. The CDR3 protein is CASSPPGTSATYEQYF. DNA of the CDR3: TGTGCCAGCAGCCCCCCAGGGACTAGCGCGACCTACGAGCAGTACTTC.

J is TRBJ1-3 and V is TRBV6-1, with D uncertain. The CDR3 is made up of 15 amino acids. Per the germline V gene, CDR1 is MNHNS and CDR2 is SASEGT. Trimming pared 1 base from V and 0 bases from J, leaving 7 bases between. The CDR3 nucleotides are TGTGCCAGCAGTGAAGTGCGGTCCTCTGGAAACACCATATATTTT. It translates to CASSEVRSSGNTIYF.

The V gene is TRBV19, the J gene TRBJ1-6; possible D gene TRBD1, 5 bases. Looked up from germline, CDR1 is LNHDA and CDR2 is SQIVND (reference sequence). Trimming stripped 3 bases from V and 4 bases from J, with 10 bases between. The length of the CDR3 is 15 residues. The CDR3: CASSIGATYNSPLHF. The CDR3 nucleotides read TGTGCCAGTAGTATTGGGGCAACTTATAATTCACCCCTCCACTTT.

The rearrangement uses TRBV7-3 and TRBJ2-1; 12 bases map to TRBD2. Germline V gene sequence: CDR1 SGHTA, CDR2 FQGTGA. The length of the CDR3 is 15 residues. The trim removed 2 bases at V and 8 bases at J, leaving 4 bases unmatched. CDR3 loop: CASSLLAGGPDEQFF. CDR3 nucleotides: TGTGCCAGCAGCTTACTAGCGGGGGGGCCGGATGAGCAGTTCTTC.

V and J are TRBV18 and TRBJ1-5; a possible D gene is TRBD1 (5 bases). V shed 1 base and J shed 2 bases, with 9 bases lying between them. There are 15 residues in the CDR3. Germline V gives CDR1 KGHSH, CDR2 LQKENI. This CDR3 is CASSPQGRGNQPQHF. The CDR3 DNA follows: TGTGCCAGCTCACCACAGGGGCGAGGCAATCAGCCCCAGCATTTT. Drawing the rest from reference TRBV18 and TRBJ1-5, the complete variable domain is NAGVMQNPRHLVRRRGQEARLRCSPMKGHSHVYWYRQLPEEGLKFMVYLQKENIIDESGMPKERFSAEFPKEGPSILRIQQVVRGDSAAYFCASSPQGRGNQPQHFGDGTRLSIL.

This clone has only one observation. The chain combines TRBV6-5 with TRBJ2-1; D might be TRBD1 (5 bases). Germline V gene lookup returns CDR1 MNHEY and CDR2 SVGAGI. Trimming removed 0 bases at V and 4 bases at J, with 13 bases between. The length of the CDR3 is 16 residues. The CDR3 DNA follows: TGTGCCAGCAGTTACTCGTCAAGGGGCGGTTACAATGAGCAGTTCTTC. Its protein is CASSYSSRGGYNEQFF.

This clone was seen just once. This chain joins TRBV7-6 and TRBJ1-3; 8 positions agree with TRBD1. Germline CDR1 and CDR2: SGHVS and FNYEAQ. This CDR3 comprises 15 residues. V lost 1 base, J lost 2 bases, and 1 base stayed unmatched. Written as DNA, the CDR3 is TGTGCCAGCAGCTTAGGGACAGGGCCTGGAAACACCATATATTTT. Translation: CASSLGTGPGNTIYF.

CDR3 bases: TGTGCCAGTAGTATAGGGACTAGCGGGATAAACACCGGGGAGCTGTTTTTT. Its protein is CASSIGTSGINTGELFF. The chain has TRBV19 and TRBJ2-2; 12 bases are shared with TRBD2. Germline V lookup: CDR1 LNHDA, CDR2 SQIVND (reference sequence). The CDR3 extends over 17 amino acids. Unmatched junction bases numbered 2, after V lost 1 base and J lost 2 bases.

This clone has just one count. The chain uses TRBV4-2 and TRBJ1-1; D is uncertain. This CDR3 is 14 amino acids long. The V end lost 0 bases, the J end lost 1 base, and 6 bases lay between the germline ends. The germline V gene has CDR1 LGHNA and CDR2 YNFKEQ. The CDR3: CASSQEWKNTEAFF. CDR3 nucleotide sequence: TGTGCCAGCAGCCAAGAGTGGAAGAACACTGAAGCTTTCTTT.

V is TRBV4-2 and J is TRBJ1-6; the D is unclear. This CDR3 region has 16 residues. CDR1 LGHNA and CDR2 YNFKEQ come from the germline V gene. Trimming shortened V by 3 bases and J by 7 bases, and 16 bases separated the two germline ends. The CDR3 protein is CASSHDPNGRNSPLHF. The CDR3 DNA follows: TGTGCCAGCAGCCACGACCCGAACGGGAGGAATTCACCCCTCCACTTT.

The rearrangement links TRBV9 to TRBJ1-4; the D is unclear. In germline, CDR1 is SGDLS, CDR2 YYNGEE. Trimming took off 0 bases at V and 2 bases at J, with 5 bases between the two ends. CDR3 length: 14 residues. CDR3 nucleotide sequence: TGTGCCAGCAGCGTAGCTCACACTAATGAAAAACTGTTTTTT. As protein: CASSVAHTNEKLFF.

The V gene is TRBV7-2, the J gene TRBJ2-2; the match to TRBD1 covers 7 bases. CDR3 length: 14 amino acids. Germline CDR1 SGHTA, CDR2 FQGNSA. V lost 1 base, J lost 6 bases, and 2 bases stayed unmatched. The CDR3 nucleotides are TGTGCCAGCAGCTTAGAGGGGGCGCCCGGGGAGCTGTTTTTT. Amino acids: CASSLEGAPGELFF.

CDR3 bases: TGTGCCAGCAGCCCCAGAACAGGGTACTACGAGCAGTACTTC. Amino acids: CASSPRTGYYEQYF. The chain joins TRBV7-2 to TRBJ2-7; D is possibly TRBD1 (6 bases). This CDR3 spans 14 amino acids. V was clipped by 5 bases and J by 3 bases, with 14 bases between them. In germline, CDR1 is SGHTA, CDR2 FQGNSA.

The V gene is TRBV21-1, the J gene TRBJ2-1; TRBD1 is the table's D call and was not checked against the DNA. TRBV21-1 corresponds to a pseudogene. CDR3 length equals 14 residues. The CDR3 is CASSRQDSYNEQFF. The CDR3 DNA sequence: TGTGCCAGCAGCAGACAGGACAGCTACAATGAGCAGTTCTTC.

CDR3 protein: CASGLVRGQNYGYTF. For the CDR3, the DNA is TGTGCTAGTGGTTTGGTAAGGGGGCAAAACTATGGCTACACCTTC. The chain is built from TRBV12-5 and TRBJ1-2; TRBD1 matches 7 bases. Germline-derived CDR1 and CDR2 are LGHNT and FRNRAP. The V segment lost 0 bases and the J segment 2 bases; nucleotides outside the gene matches: 3. The CDR3 runs 15 residues.

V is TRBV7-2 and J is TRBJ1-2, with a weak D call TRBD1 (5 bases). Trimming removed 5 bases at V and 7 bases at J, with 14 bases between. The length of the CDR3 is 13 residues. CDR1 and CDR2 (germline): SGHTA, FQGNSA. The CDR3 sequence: CASSPRQGRGYTF. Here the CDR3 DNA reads TGTGCCAGCAGCCCGAGGCAGGGACGTGGCTACACCTTC.

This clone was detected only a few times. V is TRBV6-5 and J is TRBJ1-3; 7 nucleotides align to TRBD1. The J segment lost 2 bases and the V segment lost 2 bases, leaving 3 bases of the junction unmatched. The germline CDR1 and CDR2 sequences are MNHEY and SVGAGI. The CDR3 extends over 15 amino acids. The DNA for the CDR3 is TGTGCCAGCAGTTACGGAGACAGGGCTGGAAACACCATATATTTT. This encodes CASSYGDRAGNTIYF.

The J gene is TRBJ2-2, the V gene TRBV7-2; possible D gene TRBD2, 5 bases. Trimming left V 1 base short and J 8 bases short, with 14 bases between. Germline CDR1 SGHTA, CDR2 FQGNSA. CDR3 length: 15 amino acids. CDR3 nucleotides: TGTGCCAGCAGCTTAGTGCGGGCCGCATCGGGGGAGCTGTTTTTT. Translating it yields CASSLVRAASGELFF.

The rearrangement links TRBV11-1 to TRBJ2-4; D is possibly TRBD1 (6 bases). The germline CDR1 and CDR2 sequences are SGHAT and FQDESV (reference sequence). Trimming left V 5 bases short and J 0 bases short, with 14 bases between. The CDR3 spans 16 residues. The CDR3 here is CASSPGDVLAKNIQYF. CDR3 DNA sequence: TGTGCCAGCAGCCCAGGGGATGTACTAGCCAAAAACATTCAGTACTTC.

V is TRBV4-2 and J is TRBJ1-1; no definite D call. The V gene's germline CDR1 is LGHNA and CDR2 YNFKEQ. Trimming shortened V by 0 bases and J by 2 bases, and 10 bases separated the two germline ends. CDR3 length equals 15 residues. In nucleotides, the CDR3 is TGTGCCAGCAGCCAAGATCGGATCTATAACACTGAAGCTTTCTTT. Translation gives CASSQDRIYNTEAFF.

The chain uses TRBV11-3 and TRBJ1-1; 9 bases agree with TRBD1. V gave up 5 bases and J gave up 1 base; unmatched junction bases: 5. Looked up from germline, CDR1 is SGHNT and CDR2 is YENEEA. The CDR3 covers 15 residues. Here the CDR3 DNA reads TGTGCCAGCAGCCTGGTGACAGGGGGGAACACTGAAGCTTTCTTT. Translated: CASSLVTGGNTEAFF.

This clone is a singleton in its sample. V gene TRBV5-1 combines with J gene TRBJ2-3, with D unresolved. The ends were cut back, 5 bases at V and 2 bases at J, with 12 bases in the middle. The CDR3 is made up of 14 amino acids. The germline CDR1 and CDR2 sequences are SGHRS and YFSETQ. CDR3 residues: CASRGGSYTDTQYF. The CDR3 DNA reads TGCGCCAGCAGGGGTGGCAGCTACACAGATACGCAGTATTTT.

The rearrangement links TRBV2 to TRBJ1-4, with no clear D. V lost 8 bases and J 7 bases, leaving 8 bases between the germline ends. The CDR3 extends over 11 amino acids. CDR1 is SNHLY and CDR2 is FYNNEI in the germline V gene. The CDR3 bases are TGTGCCAGCGGAGCGGTTGAAAAACTGTTTTTT. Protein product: CASGAVEKLFF.

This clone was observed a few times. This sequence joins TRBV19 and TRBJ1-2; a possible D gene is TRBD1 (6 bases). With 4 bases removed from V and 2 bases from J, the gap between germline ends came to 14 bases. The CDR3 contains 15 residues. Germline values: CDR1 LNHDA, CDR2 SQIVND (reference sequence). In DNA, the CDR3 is TGTGCCAGTAGTAGGAAAACAGGGACCAACTATGGCTACACCTTC. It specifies CASSRKTGTNYGYTF.

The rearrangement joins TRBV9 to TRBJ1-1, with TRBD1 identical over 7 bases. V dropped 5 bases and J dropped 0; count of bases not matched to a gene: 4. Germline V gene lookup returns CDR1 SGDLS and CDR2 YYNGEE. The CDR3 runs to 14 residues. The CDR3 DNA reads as TGTGCCAGCAGTGGAGGGACAGTGAACACTGAAGCTTTCTTT. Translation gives CASSGGTVNTEAFF.

The CDR3 loop reads CASSPGGKNIQYF. In nucleotides, the CDR3 is TGTGCCAGCAGTCCCGGGGGAAAAAACATTCAGTACTTC. The gene calls are TRBV28 and TRBJ2-4; D might be TRBD2 (6 bases). V was shortened by 5 bases and J by 4 bases, with 9 bases between the two germline ends. There are 13 residues in the CDR3. Per the germline V gene, CDR1 is MDHEN and CDR2 is SYDVKM.

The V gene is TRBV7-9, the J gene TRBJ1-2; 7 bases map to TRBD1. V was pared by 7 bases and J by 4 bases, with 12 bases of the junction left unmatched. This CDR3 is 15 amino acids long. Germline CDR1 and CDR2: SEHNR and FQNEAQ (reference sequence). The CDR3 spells CASTSTGQITYGYTF. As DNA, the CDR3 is TGTGCCAGCACCTCAACGGGACAGATAACCTATGGCTACACCTTC.